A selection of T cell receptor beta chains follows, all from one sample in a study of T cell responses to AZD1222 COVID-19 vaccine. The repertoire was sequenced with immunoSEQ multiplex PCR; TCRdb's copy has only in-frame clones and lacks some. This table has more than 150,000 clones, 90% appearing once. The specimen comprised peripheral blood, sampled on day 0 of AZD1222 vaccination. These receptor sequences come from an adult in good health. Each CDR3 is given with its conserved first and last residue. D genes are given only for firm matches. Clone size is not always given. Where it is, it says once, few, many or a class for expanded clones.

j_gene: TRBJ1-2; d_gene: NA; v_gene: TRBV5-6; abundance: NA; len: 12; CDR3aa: CASSLGGDGYTF; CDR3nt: TGTGCCAGCAGCTTGGGCGGCGATGGCTACACCTTC
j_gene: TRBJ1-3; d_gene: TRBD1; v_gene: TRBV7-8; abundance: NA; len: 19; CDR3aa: CASSLYSRAGTGAGNTIYF; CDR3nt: TGTGCCAGCAGCTTATATTCCCGCGCCGGGACAGGGGCTGGAAACACCATATATTTT
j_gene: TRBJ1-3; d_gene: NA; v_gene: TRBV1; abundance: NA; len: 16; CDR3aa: CTSSQECGDSGNTIYF; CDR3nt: TGCACCAGCAGCCAAGAGTGCGGAGACTCTGGAAACACCATATATTTT
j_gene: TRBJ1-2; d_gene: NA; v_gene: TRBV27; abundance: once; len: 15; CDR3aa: CASSLSQGVASGYTF; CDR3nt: TGTGCCAGCAGTTTATCTCAGGGAGTTGCCTCTGGCTACACCTTC
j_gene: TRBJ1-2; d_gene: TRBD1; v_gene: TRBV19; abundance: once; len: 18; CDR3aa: CASSAPGQGSGAVDGYTF; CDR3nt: TGTGCCAGTAGTGCACCGGGACAGGGTTCTGGGGCCGTCGATGGCTACACCTTC
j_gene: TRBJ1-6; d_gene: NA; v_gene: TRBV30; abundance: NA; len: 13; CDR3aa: CAWSVLREQTLHF; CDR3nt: TGTGCCTGGAGTGTACTCAGGGAGCAAACCCTCCACTTT
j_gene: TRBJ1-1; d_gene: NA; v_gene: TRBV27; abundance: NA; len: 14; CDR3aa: CASKLGEVSTEAFF; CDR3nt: TGTGCCAGTAAGTTGGGGGAGGTGAGCACTGAAGCTTTCTTT
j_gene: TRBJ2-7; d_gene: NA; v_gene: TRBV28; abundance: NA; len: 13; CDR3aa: CASSPRIAYVQYF; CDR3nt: TGTGCCAGCAGCCCCCGGATAGCTTATGTGCAGTACTTC
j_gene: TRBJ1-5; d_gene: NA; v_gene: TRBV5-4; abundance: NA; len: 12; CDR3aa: CASSFGDQPQHF; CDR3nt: TGTGCCAGCAGCTTTGGAGATCAGCCCCAGCATTTT
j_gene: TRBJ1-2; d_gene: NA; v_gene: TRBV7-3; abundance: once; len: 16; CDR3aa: CASSLTRDSPSWGYTF; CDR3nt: TGTGCCAGCAGCTTAACCAGAGACAGCCCCTCGTGGGGCTACACCTTC
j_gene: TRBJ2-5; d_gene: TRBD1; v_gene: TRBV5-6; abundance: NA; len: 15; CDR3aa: CASSGTTGAGETQYF; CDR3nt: TGTGCCAGCAGCGGAACGACAGGGGCGGGGGAGACCCAGTACTTC
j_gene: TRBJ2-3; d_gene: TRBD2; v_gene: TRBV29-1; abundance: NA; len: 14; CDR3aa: CSVGQGGWSDTQYF; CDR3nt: TGCAGCGTTGGGCAGGGAGGGTGGTCAGATACGCAGTATTTT
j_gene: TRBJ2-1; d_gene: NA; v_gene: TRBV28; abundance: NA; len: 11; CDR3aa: CASSLGRRQFF; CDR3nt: TGTGCCAGCAGTTTGGGGCGGCGGCAGTTCTTC